This passage covers 21 T cell receptor beta chains from one sample sequenced in a study of PD-1 blockade in classical Hodgkin lymphoma. Repertoires were generated with immunoSEQ multiplex PCR, while TCRdb's copy carries only in-frame clones and drops some. The repertoire includes 4,000 to 4,500 clones, about 79% of them detected once, and approximately 6% sits in the top ten. Each patient relapsed following autologous stem cell transplantation, and prior brentuximab vedotin exposure differed. Magnetic negative selection purified CD4+ T cells from thawed PBMCs. The starting material was CD4+ T cells from blood, obtained at baseline. These receptors all stem from a human donor with classical Hodgkin lymphoma.

This rearrangement joins TRBV7-9 to TRBJ2-5, with D possibly being TRBD1 (6 bases). With 4 bases removed from V and 2 bases from J, the gap between germline ends came to 14 bases. The CDR3 runs to 15 residues. The V gene's germline CDR1 is SEHNR and CDR2 FQNEAQ (reference sequence). The chain's CDR3 is CASSSFRDNQETQYF. In DNA form, the CDR3 reads TGTGCCAGCAGCTCGTTTCGGGACAATCAAGAGACCCAGTACTTC.

The J gene is TRBJ1-1, the V gene TRBV30; a possible D gene is TRBD1 (6 bases). Per germline, CDR1 GTSNPN and CDR2 SVGIG (reference sequence). V was clipped by 3 bases and J by 6 bases, with 17 bases between them. This CDR3 region has 14 residues. The CDR3 sequence: CAWRENGQTPEAFF. The DNA of the CDR3 is TGTGCCTGGAGGGAAAACGGACAGACCCCTGAAGCTTTCTTT.

This chain connects TRBV19 to TRBJ1-5; D is unresolved. From germline, CDR1 is LNHDA and CDR2 SQIVND (reference sequence). V lost 9 bases, J lost 2 bases, and 8 bases lay in between. This CDR3 has 12 amino acids. The CDR3 loop is CASRRGNQPQHF. As DNA, the CDR3 is TGTGCCAGCCGGAGGGGCAATCAGCCCCAGCATTTT.

The chain recombines TRBV7-8 with TRBJ1-5; the D gene is possibly TRBD1 (5 bases). V shed 0 bases and J shed 1 base, with 7 bases lying between them. CDR1 is SGHVS, CDR2 FQNEAQ, per germline. The CDR3 is 15 residues long. CDR3 sequence reads: CASSLAGGSNQPQHF. The CDR3 bases are TGTGCCAGCAGCTTAGCTGGGGGGAGCAATCAGCCCCAGCATTTT.

This clone occurred once. The gene calls are TRBV29-1 and TRBJ2-5; the D gene is possibly TRBD2 (6 bases). Germline CDR1 and CDR2: SQVTM and ANQGSEA. The CDR3 length is 13 residues. V was cut by 7 bases and J by 2 bases, with 14 bases left in between. CDR3 in DNA: TGCAGCGGGGGCCGGGACTCACAAGAGACCCAGTACTTC. This translates into CSGGRDSQETQYF.

This clone was seen a handful of times. The V gene is TRBV7-3, the J gene TRBJ2-5; D is ambiguous. CDR3 length: 13 amino acids. Germline V gene lookup returns CDR1 SGHTA and CDR2 FQGTGA. V was pared by 6 bases and J by 5 bases, with 13 bases between. The CDR3 DNA reads as TGTGCCAGCAGTCCGACTGGATTGGAGACCCAGTACTTC. Amino acid sequence: CASSPTGLETQYF.

This clone turned up a few times. The rearrangement joins TRBV2 to TRBJ2-7; possible D gene TRBD1, 6 bases. The CDR3 loop spans 13 amino acids. Germline V CDR1 and CDR2: SNHLY, FYNNEI. Trimming shortened V by 8 bases and J by 0 bases, and 11 bases separated the two germline ends. The CDR3 loop reads CASGDIFSYEQYV. The CDR3 bases are TGTGCCAGCGGGGACATCTTCTCCTACGAGCAGTACGTC.

The rearrangement uses TRBV11-3 and TRBJ2-5; D perhaps matches TRBD2 (5 bases). The CDR3 covers 15 residues. V lost 5 bases to trimming and J lost 4 bases, with 17 bases between them. Germline V lookup: CDR1 SGHNT, CDR2 YENEEA. The CDR3: CASSRRGNGRETQYF. CDR3 in DNA: TGTGCCAGCAGCCGCCGGGGAAATGGTCGAGAGACCCAGTACTTC.

The V and J genes are TRBV10-2 and TRBJ2-3, with 9 bases identical to TRBD2. The junction had 14 bases not matched to a gene; V was cut back by 10 bases and J by 3 bases. Germline values: CDR1 WSHSY, CDR2 SAAADI. The CDR3 sequence is 16 residues long. The CDR3: CAINTRASGVTDTQYF. The CDR3, as DNA: TGCGCCATCAATACAAGGGCTAGCGGGGTGACAGATACGCAGTATTTT.

This chain connects TRBV18 to TRBJ1-6; 7 positions agree with TRBD1. V dropped 3 bases and J dropped 1; count of bases not matched to a gene: 3. The CDR3 covers 16 residues. CDR1 is KGHSH, CDR2 LQKENI, per germline. The CDR3, as DNA: TGTGCCAGCTCACCGCTACAGGGGTCCTATAATTCACCCCTCCACTTT. Translated, it gives CASSPLQGSYNSPLHF.

The genes are TRBV10-3 and TRBJ1-1; the match to TRBD1 covers 8 bases. The CDR3 has 14 residues. Trimming took 6 bases from V and 1 from J; bases not matched to a gene: 4. Germline lookup yields CDR1 ENHRY and CDR2 SYGVKD. CDR3 bases: TGTGCCATCAGCCCCGACAGGGGGAACACTGAAGCTTTCTTT. It codes for CAISPDRGNTEAFF.

This clone has only one observation. This rearrangement joins TRBV12-5 to TRBJ1-4, with a possible D match to TRBD1 (6 bases). Trimming took 1 base from V and 4 from J, leaving 13 bases between them. The CDR3 length is 16 residues. Germline assignment: CDR1 LGHNT and CDR2 FRNRAP. The CDR3 protein is CASGLEGTFRNEKLFF. CDR3 DNA: TGTGCTAGTGGTTTGGAGGGGACATTCCGTAATGAAAAACTGTTTTTT.

The rearrangement uses TRBV2 and TRBJ1-2, with D uncertain. The CDR3 loop spans 13 amino acids. V lost 4 bases and J lost 7, with 13 bases in between. Germline V gives CDR1 SNHLY, CDR2 FYNNEI. CDR3 sequence (DNA): TGTGCCAGCAGTGCCGATAGCCCGGGTGGCTACACCTTC. Residues: CASSADSPGGYTF.

This chain joins TRBV5-1 and TRBJ2-5; D might be TRBD1 or TRBD2, each matching 6 bases. Germline V CDR1 and CDR2: SGHRS, YFSETQ. The length of the CDR3 is 14 residues. Trimming cost V 0 bases and J 6 bases, with 12 bases left between them. CDR3 DNA: TGCGCCAGCAGCTTGGGACAGGAGGGGAAGACCCAGTACTTC. Translation gives CASSLGQEGKTQYF.

This clone was recorded only once. This rearrangement joins TRBV30 to TRBJ2-1, with D maybe TRBD1 (6 bases). This CDR3 is built from 13 residues. The V gene lost 8 bases and the J gene lost 4 bases, with 15 bases spanning the gap. Germline V lookup: CDR1 GTSNPN, CDR2 SVGIG (reference sequence). CDR3 DNA: TGTGCCGCCTGCTGGGGGCTTTACAATGAGCAGTTCTTC. It encodes CAACWGLYNEQFF.

The chain uses TRBV7-9 and TRBJ2-7; no firm D call. Trimming took 5 bases from V and 5 from J, leaving 10 bases between them. From germline, CDR1 is SEHNR and CDR2 FQNEAQ (reference sequence). This CDR3 spans 12 amino acids. CDR3 amino acids: CASSPSRDEQYF. In DNA, the CDR3 is TGTGCCAGCAGCCCATCTAGGGACGAGCAGTACTTC.

The chain carries TRBV5-1 and TRBJ2-5, with TRBD2 matching 11 bases. The CDR3 covers 16 residues. Germline V gene data show CDR1 as SGHRS and CDR2 as YFSETQ. The J segment lost 5 bases and the V segment lost 3 bases, leaving 9 bases of the junction unmatched. The CDR3: CASSSSSGGTFETQYF. CDR3 nucleotide sequence: TGCGCCAGCAGCTCTTCTAGCGGGGGGACCTTCGAGACCCAGTACTTC.

The rearrangement joins TRBV6-5 to TRBJ2-1; D gene unclear. Trimming took 5 bases from V and 4 from J, leaving 12 bases between them. The CDR3 loop spans 14 amino acids. The V gene's germline CDR1 is MNHEY and CDR2 SVGAGI. CDR3 nucleotides: TGTGCCAGCAGTCTAATGGCGGATTACAATGAGCAGTTCTTC. This encodes CASSLMADYNEQFF.

This clone was detected once. This chain joins TRBV7-6 and TRBJ1-2; D possibly corresponds to TRBD1 (6 bases). The CDR3 spans 14 residues. Trimming cost V 5 bases and J 4 bases, with 14 bases left between them. Looked up from germline, CDR1 is SGHVS and CDR2 is FNYEAQ. The DNA for the CDR3 is TGTGCCAGCAGCCCAAGCGGGACACTCTATGGCTACACCTTC. As protein: CASSPSGTLYGYTF.

The gene calls are TRBV5-1 and TRBJ1-3; D is unclear. V shed 3 bases and J shed 0 bases, with 7 bases lying between them. The CDR3 is made up of 14 amino acids. CDR1 SGHRS and CDR2 YFSETQ come from the germline V gene. This chain's CDR3 is CASSSFGSGNTIYF. As DNA, the CDR3 is TGCGCCAGCAGCTCGTTTGGCTCTGGAAACACCATATATTTT.

The chain links TRBV7-2 to TRBJ2-2; 8 positions agree with TRBD2. Germline V CDR1 and CDR2: SGHTA, FQGNSA. The trim removed 4 bases at V and 7 bases at J, leaving 8 bases unmatched. The CDR3 has 15 residues. The CDR3 spells CASSSPRGGGGELFF. The CDR3 DNA reads as TGTGCCAGCAGCTCCCCCCGGGGGGGCGGCGGGGAGCTGTTTTTT.